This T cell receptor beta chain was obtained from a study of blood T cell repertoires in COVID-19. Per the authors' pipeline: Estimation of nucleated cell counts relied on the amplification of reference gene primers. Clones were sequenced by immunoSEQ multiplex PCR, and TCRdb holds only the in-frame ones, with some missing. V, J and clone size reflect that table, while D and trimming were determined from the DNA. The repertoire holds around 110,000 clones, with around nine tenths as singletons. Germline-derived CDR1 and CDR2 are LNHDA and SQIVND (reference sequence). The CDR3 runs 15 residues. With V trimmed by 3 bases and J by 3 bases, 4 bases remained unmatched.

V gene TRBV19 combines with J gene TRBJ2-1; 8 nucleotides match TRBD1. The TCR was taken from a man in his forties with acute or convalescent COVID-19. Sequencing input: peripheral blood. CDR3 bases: TGTGCCAGTAGTATTATCGGACAGGGCTACAATGAGCAGTTCTTC. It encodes CASSIIGQGYNEQFF.